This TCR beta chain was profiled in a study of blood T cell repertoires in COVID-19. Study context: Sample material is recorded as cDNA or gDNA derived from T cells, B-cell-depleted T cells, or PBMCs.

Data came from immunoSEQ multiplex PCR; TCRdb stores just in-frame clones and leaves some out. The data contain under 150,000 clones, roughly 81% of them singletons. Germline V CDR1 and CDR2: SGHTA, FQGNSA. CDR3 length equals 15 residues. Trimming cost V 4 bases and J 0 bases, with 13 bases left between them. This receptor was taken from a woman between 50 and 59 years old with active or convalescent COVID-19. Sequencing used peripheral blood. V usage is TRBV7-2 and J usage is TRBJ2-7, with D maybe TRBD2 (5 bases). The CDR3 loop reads CASSSSGSASYEQYF. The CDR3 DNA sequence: TGTGCCAGCAGCTCCTCTGGGAGCGCCTCCTACGAGCAGTACTTC.